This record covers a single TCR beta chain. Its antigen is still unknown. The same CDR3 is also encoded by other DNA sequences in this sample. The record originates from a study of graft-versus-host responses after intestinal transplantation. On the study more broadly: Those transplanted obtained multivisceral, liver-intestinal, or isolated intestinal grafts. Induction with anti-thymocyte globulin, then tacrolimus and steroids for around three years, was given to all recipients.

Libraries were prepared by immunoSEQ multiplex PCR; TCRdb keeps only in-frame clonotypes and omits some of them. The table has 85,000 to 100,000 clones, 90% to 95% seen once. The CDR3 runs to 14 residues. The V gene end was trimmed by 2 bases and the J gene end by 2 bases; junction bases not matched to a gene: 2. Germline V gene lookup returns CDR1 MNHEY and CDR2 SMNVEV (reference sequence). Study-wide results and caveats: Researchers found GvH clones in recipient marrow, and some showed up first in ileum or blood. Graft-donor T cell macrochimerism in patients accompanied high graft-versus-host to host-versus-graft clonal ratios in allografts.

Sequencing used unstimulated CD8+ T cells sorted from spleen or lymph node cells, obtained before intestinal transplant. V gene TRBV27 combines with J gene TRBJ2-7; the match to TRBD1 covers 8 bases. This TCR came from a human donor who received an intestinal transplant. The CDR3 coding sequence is TGTGCCAGCAGTTTAGGGACAGGCCCCTACGAGCAGTACTTC. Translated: CASSLGTGPYEQYF.